Here is one T cell receptor beta chain with its context. This record belongs to a study of technical replicates of blood from a handful of donors. This CDR3 region has 14 residues. V was shortened by 2 bases and J by 0 bases, with 8 bases between the two germline ends. Germline assignment: CDR1 LNHDA and CDR2 SQIVND (reference sequence). Profiling relied on immunoSEQ multiplex PCR, and the TCRdb table lists in-frame clones only, not all of them. This repertoire shows more than 75,000 clones, approximately 94% found once; its top ten account for 0.38%. The sequence derives from a human donor in good health. The genes are TRBV19 and TRBJ2-7; TRBD1 is a possible D gene (6 bases). The sequencing input was T cells isolated from PBMCs. The CDR3 coding sequence is TGTGCCAGTAGTATAAGGACAGACTCCTACGAGCAGTACTTC. Protein: CASSIRTDSYEQYF.